This TCR beta chain is drawn from a study of T cell repertoires in ileal Crohn's disease (dated by TCRdb to about 2019). About the study as a whole: At the time of surgery, about a third of patients were active smokers, and the median duration of disease was 7.5 to 8.5 years. All patients had surgery for a complication: stricturing disease in 61% and penetrating disease in about 39%. Roughly half of the patients were given postoperative therapy, with about 19 on anti-TNF agents and approximately 12 on thiopurines. A prospective multicentre cohort supplied the 55 or so Crohn's disease patients whose TCR repertoires were analysed. The study was conducted in parallel with a multicentre cohort that was designed to identify predictors of early endoscopic recurrence following ileocolonic resection. A Rutgeerts score above i0 was used to define endoscopic postoperative recurrence. The study sequenced 171 mucosal samples from around 52 patients, taken at several locations on the surgical specimen and at postoperative endoscopy. Broader findings and caveats from the paper: Mucosal CD4 and CD8 T cells were sorted and sequenced only in a subgroup of patients, whose size was not stated. Endoscopic recurrence was found to be associated with higher high-frequency clone percentages at surgery, and recurrence was observed in all patients with clonality above 26.8% (18/57). A significantly higher proportion of clonal expansions was observed in active smokers at surgery than in non-smokers (roughly 27% vs 19%, p=0.02). Sorted CD8 T cells carried more high-frequency clones than CD4 T cells, suggesting mucosal expansions were mainly CD8.

CDR3 length: 24 amino acids, cysteine to phenylalanine. Adults with ileal or ileocolonic Crohn's disease and an indication for ileocolonic resection were eligible for inclusion. Before DNA extraction, whole ileal mucosal biopsies were kept frozen at -80 degrees C. Genomic DNA was extracted from frozen whole biopsies with a TRizol-based method and quantified on a NanoDrop 2000 spectrophotometer. Turning to this clone: The specificity of this receptor is unknown. No DNA is shown, since the ends of the CDR3 on it are uncertain; the CDR3 is the one TCRdb lists.

For commercial TCRB immunosequencing, five hundred nanograms of biopsy DNA were submitted for each sample. CDR3 regions were amplified from genomic DNA by Adaptive Biotechnology using a two-step, amplification bias-controlled multiplex PCR. The first PCR used primers for every V and J gene segment; the second PCR added barcodes and Illumina adapters. CDR3 libraries were sequenced on an Illumina instrument. As for the original processing: The analysis drew on both the pipelines supplied by the vendor and custom analysis of the raw data in R/Bioconductor running R version 3.3.0. Clonality, which ranges from 0 to 1, was calculated as the inverse of the normalised Shannon entropy across all productive clones. The repertoire share taken up by the top 100 clones defined high-frequency clones, and only clones that passed a 95% confidence test were kept. Repertoire diversity was measured with the Simpson index, and overlap between samples was measured with the Morisita-Horn index. The table comes from immuneACCESS by way of TCRdb, which keeps in-frame sequences with V and J called. Part of the clones is missing from these tables; in studies checked, under half for an unresolved V gene and the rest for unknown reasons. The V and J calls and the clone size are those of that table, but D and trimming were determined from the DNA. This sample gives 6,000 to 8,000 clones in total; approximately 79% of them show up just once. The ten biggest clones cover just under 3% of the sample.

The clonotype originates from an adult with Crohn's disease. Input material: ileal tissue. Here the chain combines TRBV12-1 and TRBJ1-2; whether TRBD1, the table's D call, matches the DNA was not checked. TRBV12-1 is a documented pseudogene. The CDR3 sequence is CASSFRDMSCNIVGTGIRVYGYTF.